Below, 27 T cell receptor beta chains from the same sample are listed, as sequenced in a study of identical twins. TCRdb reprocessed the 5' RACE reads via MiXCR and lists one record per CDR3 protein. This sample has hundreds of thousands of distinct CDR3 sequences, with roughly an eighth found just once. These data were also filed under a second study, of yellow fever vaccine responses in identical twins.

The material sequenced was PBMCs. These receptors were collected from a woman between 18 and 29 years old in good health.

The V and J genes are TRBV15 and TRBJ2-3; no clear D. The CDR3 is 14 amino acids. The germline CDR1 and CDR2 sequences are LNHNV and YYDKDF (reference sequence). The V end lost 4 bases, the J end lost 2 bases, and 10 bases lay between the germline ends. The chain's CDR3 is CATSTRAATDTQYF. The CDR3 DNA follows: TGTGCCACCAGCACGCGTGCGGCCACAGATACGCAGTATTTT.

This clonotype was observed many times. The rearrangement joins TRBV15 to TRBJ2-3; 9 nucleotides line up with TRBD2. With V trimmed by 7 bases and J by 3 bases, 5 bases remained unmatched. The CDR3 runs 14 residues. The germline V gene encodes CDR1 LNHNV and CDR2 YYDKDF (reference sequence). The CDR3 DNA sequence: TGTGCCACCACCCTAGCGGGAAGGACAGATACGCAGTATTTT. It translates to CATTLAGRTDTQYF.

This clonotype was detected only a few times. The V call is TRBV11-2, the J call TRBJ2-1; tentative D call: TRBD1 (6 bases). This CDR3 region has 15 residues. CDR1 and CDR2 (germline): SGHAT, FQNNGV. V was clipped by 3 bases and J by 3 bases, with 12 bases between them. The CDR3 nucleotides are TGTGCCAGCAGCTTTGAACAGGGTGGCTACAATGAGCAGTTCTTC. Amino acid sequence: CASSFEQGGYNEQFF.

This clonotype was seen more than once but under ten times. The chain couples TRBV7-2 to TRBJ2-1; TRBD2 might be the D (5 bases). The V end was cut by 1 base, the J end by 6 bases, with 13 bases between. Germline CDR1 SGHTA, CDR2 FQGNSA. This CDR3 has 15 residues. The CDR3 is CASSLVSGSGNEQFF. Here the CDR3 DNA reads TGTGCCAGCAGCTTAGTATCGGGATCGGGCAATGAGCAGTTCTTC.

This clonotype has more than one count but fewer than ten. The gene calls are TRBV18 and TRBJ2-3, with D perhaps given as TRBD1 or TRBD2 (5 bases each). Germline CDR1 is KGHSH and CDR2 is LQKENI. The CDR3 consists of 14 residues. With 6 bases removed from V and 5 bases from J, the gap between germline ends came to 15 bases. CDR3 in amino acids: CASSPLGAQDTQYF. The CDR3 nucleotides are TGTGCCAGCTCCCCCCTCGGGGCGCAAGATACGCAGTATTTT.

This clonotype came up a few times. This chain links TRBV14 with TRBJ2-3; 9 bases map to TRBD2. Germline CDR1 SGHDN, CDR2 FVKESK. J gave up 4 bases and V 3 bases, and 14 bases lay outside the gene matches. The CDR3 extends over 18 amino acids. The CDR3 DNA follows: TGTGCCAGCAGCCATCCCACCTGGCGGGAGGGCCATCCAGATACGCAGTATTTT. Its translation is CASSHPTWREGHPDTQYF.

In the case of this clonotype: A junction end diverges from the germline sequence, so it may reflect a read error. This sequence joins TRBV5-1 and TRBJ1-1; TRBD1 is a possible D gene (5 bases). Germline V CDR1 and CDR2: SGHRS, YFSETQ. The CDR3 is made up of 14 amino acids. In nucleotides, the CDR3 is TGCGCCAGCAGCGCCCGGGACCCGAACACTGAAGTTTTCTTT. It codes for CASSARDPNTEVFF. The full variable domain, completed using reference TRBV5-1 and TRBJ1-1, is KAGVTQTPRYLIKTRGQQVTLSCSPISGHRSVSWYQQTPGQGLQFLFEYFSETQRNKGNFPGRFSGRQFSNSRSEMNVSTLELGDSALYLCASSARDPNTEVFFGQGTRLTVV.

CDR3 amino acids: CSVETGGTETQYF. CDR3 nucleotides: TGCAGCGTTGAGACAGGGGGCACTGAGACCCAGTACTTC. The genes are TRBV29-1 and TRBJ2-5; the match to TRBD1 covers 10 bases. The CDR3 is 13 amino acids. Germline loops: CDR1 SQVTM, CDR2 ANQGSEA. V was clipped by 3 bases and J by 5 bases; unmatched bases: 3.

This clonotype has only a few counts. J is TRBJ2-1 and V is TRBV24-1; the D is unclear. The CDR3 is 15 amino acids. The ends were cut back, 0 bases at V and 11 bases at J, with 16 bases in the middle. CDR1 is KGHDR and CDR2 is SFDVKD in the germline V gene. The CDR3 reads CATSDLQILESQQFF. The DNA for the CDR3 is TGTGCCACCAGTGATTTGCAAATCTTGGAATCCCAGCAGTTCTTC.

This clonotype was counted between two and nine times. The V gene is TRBV24-1, the J gene TRBJ2-5; no firm D call. V dropped 4 bases and J dropped 7 bases, with 12 bases sitting between them. CDR3 length equals 13 residues. Germline CDR1 and CDR2: KGHDR and SFDVKD. The CDR3: CATSDGPLGTQYF. CDR3 bases: TGTGCCACCAGTGACGGGCCTCTGGGGACCCAGTACTTC.

V and J are TRBV10-1 and TRBJ2-3; the match to TRBD2 covers 7 bases. Trimming cost V 3 bases and J 0 bases; bases outside gene matches: 3. The CDR3 contains 15 residues. The germline gives CDR1 WNHNN, CDR2 SYGVQD (reference sequence). This CDR3 reads CASSDAGVSTDTQYF. The CDR3 bases are TGCGCCAGCAGTGACGCGGGGGTCAGCACAGATACGCAGTATTTT.

This clonotype was detected only a few times. V gene TRBV20-1 combines with J gene TRBJ2-7; D is uncertain. Germline loops: CDR1 DFQATT, CDR2 SNEGSKA (reference sequence). This CDR3 is 14 amino acids long. Trimming took 3 bases from V and 0 from J, leaving 12 bases between them. The CDR3 loop reads CSASRAITSYEQYV. CDR3 DNA: TGCAGTGCTAGTCGGGCAATTACCTCCTACGAGCAGTACGTC.

This sequence joins TRBV20-1 and TRBJ2-5, with D uncertain. This CDR3 is built from 12 residues. Germline CDR1 DFQATT, CDR2 SNEGSKA (reference sequence). V lost 7 bases, J lost 2 bases, and 11 bases lay in between. The CDR3 loop reads CSGVPQQETQYF. The CDR3 bases are TGCAGTGGGGTGCCGCAACAAGAGACCCAGTACTTC.

The chain joins TRBV27 to TRBJ2-5; perhaps TRBD1 as D (6 bases). This CDR3 is 14 amino acids long. The V gene's germline CDR1 is MNHEY and CDR2 SMNVEV (reference sequence). Deletions cut 5 bases from V and 5 bases from J, with 15 bases between. CDR3: CASSLRQAGETQYF. As DNA, the CDR3 is TGTGCCAGCAGTCTTCGACAGGCTGGGGAGACCCAGTACTTC.

J is TRBJ2-1 and V is TRBV7-9; TRBD1 or TRBD2 may be the D gene (5 bases each). The CDR3 sequence is 15 residues long. Germline loops: CDR1 SEHNR, CDR2 FQNEAQ (reference sequence). V was clipped by 4 bases and J by 3 bases, with 13 bases between them. CDR3 sequence: CASSSWDDRYNEQFF. CDR3 nucleotides: TGTGCCAGCAGCTCGTGGGACGACCGCTACAATGAGCAGTTCTTC.

There are a few counts of this clonotype. This chain connects TRBV4-1 to TRBJ2-3, with D possibly being TRBD1 or TRBD2 (5 bases each). Trimming removed 0 bases from V and 5 bases from J, with 12 bases in between. The CDR3 runs 15 residues. Germline-derived CDR1 and CDR2 are MGHRA and YSYEKL. The CDR3 reads CASSQDWGSGDTQYF. The CDR3 region has the DNA TGCGCCAGCAGCCAAGACTGGGGGAGCGGAGATACGCAGTATTTT.

Only a few counts were recorded for this clonotype. The rearrangement links TRBV6-1 to TRBJ2-2, with TRBD2 as a possible D gene (6 bases). Germline assignment: CDR1 MNHNS and CDR2 SASEGT. CDR3 length: 16 amino acids. The V end lost 2 bases, the J end lost 2 bases, and 12 bases lay between the germline ends. The CDR3 here is CASSEFRTKNTGELFF. Here the CDR3 DNA reads TGTGCCAGCAGTGAATTTAGGACTAAAAACACCGGGGAGCTGTTTTTT.

Only a few counts were recorded for this clonotype. V usage is TRBV6-1 and J usage is TRBJ2-3; 8 bases line up with TRBD1. Germline trimming cut 3 bases from V and 3 bases from J; bases unmatched to any gene: 5. This CDR3 region has 15 residues. The V gene's germline CDR1 is MNHNS and CDR2 SASEGT. Here the CDR3 reads CASSESTGGTDTQYF. Here the CDR3 DNA reads TGTGCCAGCAGTGAGTCAACAGGGGGAACAGATACGCAGTATTTT.

This clonotype was seen ten or more times. The chain recombines TRBV6-6 with TRBJ1-6; the D is unclear. The CDR3 contains 12 residues. V lost 7 bases and J 7 bases, leaving 8 bases between the germline ends. Germline V lookup: CDR1 MNHNY, CDR2 SVGAGI (reference sequence). The CDR3 sequence is CASNDGNSPLHF. CDR3 nucleotide sequence: TGTGCCAGCAATGATGGCAATTCACCCCTCCACTTT.

The sample holds a few counts of this clonotype. One junction end disagrees with the germline gene, perhaps due to a read error. CDR3 loop: CSAGEGDYQPQHF. CDR3 nucleotide sequence: TGCAGTGCTGGAGAGGGGGACTATCAGCCCCAGCATTTT. The genes are TRBV20-1 and TRBJ1-5; possible D gene TRBD1, 6 bases. CDR1 DFQATT and CDR2 SNEGSKA come from the germline V gene (reference sequence). This CDR3 has 13 residues.

The chain couples TRBV5-1 to TRBJ1-4; TRBD1 is a possible D gene (5 bases). The length of the CDR3 is 13 residues. The germline gives CDR1 SGHRS, CDR2 YFSETQ. The ends were cut back, 4 bases at V and 15 bases at J, with 19 bases in the middle. The CDR3 here is CASSEQGLEVVFF. The CDR3 nucleotides read TGCGCCAGCAGCGAGCAGGGCCTAGAGGTCGTGTTTTTT.

The chain joins TRBV28 to TRBJ2-2, with 9 bases matching TRBD1. This CDR3 contains 18 residues. Germline-derived CDR1 and CDR2 are MDHEN and SYDVKM. V lost 5 bases to trimming and J lost 3 bases; unmatched junction nucleotides: 13. In nucleotides, the CDR3 is TGTGCCAGCAGTCCCCTCTGGGACAGGGCCCCAGACACCGGGGAGCTGTTTTTT. It encodes CASSPLWDRAPDTGELFF.

The chain couples TRBV4-1 to TRBJ2-3, with 7 nucleotides matching TRBD1. Germline loops: CDR1 MGHRA, CDR2 YSYEKL. Trimming took 0 bases from V and 1 from J; bases not matched to a gene: 7. The CDR3 is 17 amino acids. The chain's CDR3 is CASSQESPGGGTDTQYF. The CDR3 DNA is TGCGCCAGCAGCCAAGAGTCCCCAGGGGGTGGCACAGATACGCAGTATTTT.

The chain uses TRBV10-3 and TRBJ2-3, with D perhaps given as TRBD1 or TRBD2 (6 bases each). With 11 bases removed from V and 0 bases from J, the gap between germline ends came to 12 bases. The CDR3 totals 13 residues. Germline V gene data show CDR1 as ENHRY and CDR2 as SYGVKD. CDR3 nucleotides: TGTGCCGGTCGGGGGCAGAGCACAGATACGCAGTATTTT. Its protein product is CAGRGQSTDTQYF.

V and J are TRBV5-1 and TRBJ2-1, with D uncertain. This CDR3 is 16 amino acids long. V was cut by 0 bases and J by 8 bases, with 18 bases left in between. Germline CDR1 reads SGHRS; CDR2 reads YFSETQ. The CDR3 sequence is CASSLDPGVGFDEQFF. CDR3 in DNA: TGCGCCAGCAGCTTGGATCCGGGTGTTGGTTTCGATGAGCAGTTCTTC.

The CDR3 spells CASSLLQGNSPLHF. The CDR3, as DNA: TGTGCCAGCAGCTTACTACAGGGAAATTCACCCCTCCACTTT. The chain is built from TRBV7-9 and TRBJ1-6, with D possibly being TRBD1 (6 bases). Trimming shortened V by 2 bases and J by 7 bases, and 9 bases separated the two germline ends. Germline V CDR1 and CDR2: SEHNR, FQNEAQ (reference sequence). The CDR3 covers 14 residues. Filled out from reference TRBV7-9 and TRBJ1-6, the complete variable domain reads DTGVSQNPRHKITKRGQNVTFRCDPISEHNRLYWYRQTLGQGPEFLTYFQNEAQLEKSRLLSDRFSAERPKGSFSTLEIQRTEQGDSAMYLCASSLLQGNSPLHFGNGTRLTVT.

This clonotype appeared a few times. The chain is built from TRBV7-8 and TRBJ2-5; tentatively, D is TRBD2 (5 bases). This CDR3 has 14 residues. V was cut by 5 bases and J by 6 bases, with 16 bases left in between. Germline CDR1 SGHVS, CDR2 FQNEAQ. CDR3 sequence (DNA): TGTGCCAGCAGCCCGTTTGCGGAGGTTAAGACCCAGTACTTC. Translation gives CASSPFAEVKTQYF.